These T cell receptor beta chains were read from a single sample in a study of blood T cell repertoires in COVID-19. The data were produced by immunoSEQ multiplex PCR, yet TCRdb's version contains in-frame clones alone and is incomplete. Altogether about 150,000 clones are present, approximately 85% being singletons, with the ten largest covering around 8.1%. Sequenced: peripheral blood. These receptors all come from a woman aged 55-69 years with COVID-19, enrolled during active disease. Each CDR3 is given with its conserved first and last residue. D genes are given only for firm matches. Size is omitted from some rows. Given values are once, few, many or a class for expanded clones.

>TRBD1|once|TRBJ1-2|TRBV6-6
CASSQTGDYGYTF
TGTGCCAGCAGCCAGACAGGGGACTATGGCTACACCTTC
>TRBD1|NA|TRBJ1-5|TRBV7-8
CASSLAPGQVNQPQHF
TGTGCCAGCAGCTTAGCGCCAGGACAGGTCAATCAGCCCCAGCATTTT
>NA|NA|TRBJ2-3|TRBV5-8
CASSLRLAAITDTQYF
TGTGCCAGCAGCTTGAGGCTAGCTGCCATCACAGATACGCAGTATTTT
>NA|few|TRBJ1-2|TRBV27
CASFPGERGGYTF
TGTGCCAGTTTTCCAGGTGAGCGGGGTGGCTACACCTTC
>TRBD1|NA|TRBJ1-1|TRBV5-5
CASSFRTGSTEAFF
TGTGCCAGCAGCTTTAGGACAGGGTCAACTGAAGCTTTCTTT
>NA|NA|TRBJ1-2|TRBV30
CAWSVSPNYGYTF
TGTGCCTGGAGTGTAAGCCCTAACTATGGCTACACCTTC
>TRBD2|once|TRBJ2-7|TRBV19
CASSIGFSGRDYEQYF
TGTGCCAGTAGTATAGGCTTTAGCGGGAGGGACTACGAGCAGTACTTC
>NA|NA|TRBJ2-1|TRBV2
CASSAQRFEQFF
TGTGCCAGCAGTGCTCAGCGATTTGAGCAGTTCTTC
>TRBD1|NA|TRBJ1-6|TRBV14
CASSQGAGGNSPLHF
TGTGCCAGCAGCCAAGGGGCAGGGGGTAATTCACCCCTCCACTTT
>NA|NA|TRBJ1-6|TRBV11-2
CASTGQYYNSPLHF
TGTGCCAGCACCGGACAGTATTATAATTCACCCCTCCACTTT
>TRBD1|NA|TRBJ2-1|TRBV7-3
CASSLLARGTGGFNEQFF
TGTGCCAGCAGCTTATTGGCCCGTGGGACAGGGGGCTTTAATGAGCAGTTCTTC
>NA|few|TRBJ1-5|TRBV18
CASSPDQGQPQHF
TGTGCCAGCTCACCAGACCAGGGCCAGCCCCAGCATTTT
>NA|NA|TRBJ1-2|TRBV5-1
CASSLQGGDYGYTF
TGCGCCAGCAGCTTACAGGGAGGGGACTATGGCTACACCTTC
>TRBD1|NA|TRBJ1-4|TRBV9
CASSPGTGTNEKLFF
TGTGCCAGCAGCCCCGGGACAGGGACGAATGAAAAACTGTTTTTT
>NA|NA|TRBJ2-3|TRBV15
CATSRPMGGADTQYF
TGTGCCACCAGCAGGCCCATGGGGGGTGCAGATACGCAGTATTTT
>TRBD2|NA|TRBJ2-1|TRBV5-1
CASSFPSGGSGSYNEQFF
TGCGCCAGCAGCTTCCCTAGCGGGGGCTCCGGCTCCTACAATGAGCAGTTCTTC
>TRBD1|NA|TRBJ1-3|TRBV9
CASSLGQGIGTLVDTIYF
TGTGCCAGCAGCCTCGGACAGGGGATAGGAACCTTGGTGGACACCATATATTTT
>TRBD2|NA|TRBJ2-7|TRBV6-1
CASSERRGSSGTYEQYF
TGTGCCAGCAGTGAGAGGAGAGGGTCTAGCGGGACCTACGAGCAGTACTTC
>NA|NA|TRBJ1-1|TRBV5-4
CASSPRTGTEAFF
TGTGCCAGCAGCCCTAGGACGGGGACTGAAGCTTTCTTT
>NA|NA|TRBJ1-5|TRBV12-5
CASGRGSNQPQHF
TGTGCTAGTGGGAGGGGGAGCAATCAGCCCCAGCATTTT
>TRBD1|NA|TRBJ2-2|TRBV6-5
CASTLTGGLTGELFF
TGTGCCAGCACCCTCACAGGGGGCCTCACCGGGGAGCTGTTTTTT
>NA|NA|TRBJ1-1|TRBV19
CASSILGEDTEAFF
TGTGCCAGTAGTATATTGGGGGAGGACACTGAAGCTTTCTTT
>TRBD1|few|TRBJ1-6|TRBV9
CASSVGFGQGQSPLHF
TGTGCCAGCAGCGTAGGTTTTGGACAGGGACAGTCACCCCTCCACTTT
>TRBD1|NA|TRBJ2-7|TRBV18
CASSPGDRKSYEQYF
TGTGCCAGCTCACCAGGGGACAGGAAGAGCTACGAGCAGTACTTC
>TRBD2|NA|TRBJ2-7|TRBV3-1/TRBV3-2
CASSQLAGREQYF
TGTGCCAGCAGCCAGTTAGCGGGACGCGAGCAGTACTTC
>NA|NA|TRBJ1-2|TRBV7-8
CASSLNSAYGYTF
TGTGCCAGCAGCTTAAACAGTGCGTATGGCTACACCTTC
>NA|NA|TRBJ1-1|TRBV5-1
CASSPGLLNTEAFF
TGCGCCAGCAGCCCGGGACTTCTGAACACTGAAGCTTTCTTT
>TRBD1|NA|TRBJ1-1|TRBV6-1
CASSEFGTVEAFF
TGTGCCAGCAGTGAATTTGGGACAGTTGAAGCTTTCTTT
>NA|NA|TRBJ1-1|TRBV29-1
CSVDDRNTEAFF
TGCAGCGTTGATGATAGGAACACTGAAGCTTTCTTT
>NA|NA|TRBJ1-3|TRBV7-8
CASSPGAGNTIYF
TGTGCCAGCAGCCCAGGGGCTGGAAACACCATATATTTT
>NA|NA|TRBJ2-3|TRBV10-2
CASTDYDTQYF
TGCGCCAGCACCGACTACGATACGCAGTATTTT
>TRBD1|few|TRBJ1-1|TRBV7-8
CASSPRTGTFFSMNTEAFF
TGTGCCAGCAGCCCAAGGACAGGGACCTTCTTCTCCATGAACACTGAAGCTTTCTTT